This T cell receptor (beta chain) was profiled in a study of T cells in Graves' hyperthyroidism and ophthalmopathy (dated by TCRdb to between 2018 and 2020). With regard to the full study: Peripheral blood samples were taken at the time of initial diagnosis, prior to any treatment. To identify distinguishing TCR V-J signatures, a discovery cohort of about a hundred patients was used, comprising fewer than 45 with Graves' ophthalmopathy and approximately 57 with stable Graves' hyperthyroidism. Prospective prediction of ophthalmopathy was tested in an independent validation cohort of fewer than 20 hyperthyroidism patients and some 17 patients who later progressed to ophthalmopathy. The approximately 90 discovery patients were randomly split 7:3 into training and test sets. TCR Vbeta CDR3 sequencing of 120 to 150 peripheral blood samples (more than 40 ophthalmopathy, about 80 hyperthyroidism and some 17 progressor patients) is reported in the paper. In about 6 Graves' hyperthyroidism patients, the study also compared T-cell repertoires from thyroid tissue with T-cell repertoires from blood. After sampling, hyperthyroidism patients received methimazole starting at 30 mg daily, and ophthalmopathy patients received high-dose intravenous methylprednisolone. Results the study describes overall, beyond this receptor: In validation, the model predicted progression to ophthalmopathy a median of roughly 6.1 months before onset, with approximately 70% sensitivity and roughly 73% specificity. A 13 V-J signature model separated ophthalmopathy from stable hyperthyroidism, with around 90% sensitivity and roughly 82% specificity in cross-validation and 80%/75% in testing. Most expanded thyroid clonotypes (frequency above 0.001) were also detected in blood, suggesting blood repertoires may reflect thyroid immune responses. No statistical method was used to fix the sample size in advance, and group allocation was not hidden from the investigators.

Stable Graves' hyperthyroidism was defined as the absence of progression to ophthalmopathy over 18 months of follow-up. Hyperthyroidism patients were newly diagnosed, with disease duration under 2 months, and aged 18 to 65 years. Exclusion was applied to patients with uncontrolled infections, other autoimmune diseases, pregnancy or lactation. Diagnoses were established on the basis of clinical symptoms, serum thyroxine and TRAb, thyroid ultrasound, and orbital computed tomography. Ficoll-Paque density gradient centrifugation was used to isolate PBMCs from around 9.1 ml of fresh peripheral blood. Trizol reagent was used to extract total RNA, and RNA quality was then checked on an Agilent 2100 Bioanalyzer. TCR beta CDR3 regions were amplified from RNA transcripts. The first round of RT-PCR for the TCR CDR3 was performed with the HTBI primer set and the Qiagen OneStep RT-PCR kit. Libraries were constructed in a second round of multiplex PCR, after which size selection and purification were performed. Libraries were sequenced paired-end with 100 bp reads on an Illumina HiSeq2000. The original methods were these. SOAPnuke was used to process the raw data, with reads discarded if the reads contained adapters or uncalled bases, had a mean Phred below 15, or lacked an exact constant-primer or identifier match. High-quality paired reads were merged with COPE v1.2.5, and unique nucleotide sequences were defined as clonotypes. Clonotypes were aligned to IMGT TRBV, TRBD and TRBJ reference segments using MiTCR v1.1. Only V-J combinations with frequency above 0.0001, covering roughly 99% of repertoires, were analysed. The TCS score was defined as F50 (clonal expansion) divided by E x V (chaos), with BLOSUM62-based TCRdist calculated between CDR3 peptides within each V-J. Welch's t-statistics and random forest reduced around 550 V-J features to roughly 13, which were used in a naive Bayes classifier (R e1071). In-frame beta chains were kept once TCRdb had trimmed the public reads at Q25 with fastp and called clones with MiXCR. Rows matching on CDR3 protein sequence are summarized as one entry with the most common DNA and genes. These V and J calls are TCRdb output, not the study's own analysis. This sample holds about 590,000 distinct CDR3 sequences; about 15% were observed only once. The leading ten clones occupy 6.5% to 8% of the sample.

Note on this clonotype: Its antigen target is currently unknown. No much larger clone is present one base from it, and per-base qualities are unavailable.

Taken from the germline V gene, the CDR1 and CDR2 loops are SQVTM and ANQGSEA. The cysteine opens and the phenylalanine closes a CDR3 of 13 amino acids. Only the CDR3 part of the read is kept: 39 bases, read in frame from the first base. V loses 4 bases of germline sequence and J loses 7 bases, and the interval between the two ends is 14 bases. The sample consisted of blood. The sequence joins TRBV29-1 to TRBJ1-5; a tentative D call is TRBD1 (5 bases match). The receptor's source is a young woman with Graves' hyperthyroidism. The sequenced DNA is TGCAGCGTTGGGGCAGGGATCGGGCAGCCCCAGCATTTT. This codes for CSVGAGIGQPQHF. The full variable domain, with segments outside the CDR3 supplied by the reference TRBV29-1 and TRBJ1-5 proteins, appears as SAVISQKPSRDICQRGTSLTIQCQVDSQVTMMFWYRQQPGQSLTLIATANQGSEATYESGFVIDKFPISRPNLTFSTLTVSNMSPEDSSIYLCSVGAGIGQPQHFGDGTRLSIL.